What follows are 23 T cell receptor beta chains derived from one specimen sequenced in a study of T cell repertoires in cytomegalovirus infection (dated by TCRdb to 2018 to 2020). These receptors' antigens are unknown. Sequencer: Illumina HiSeq 1500. The public reads were run again by TCRdb, first through fastp at Q25 and then through MiXCR, and only productive beta chains were kept. CDR3 protein duplicates are merged, each entry listing the most common genes and DNA. This sample lists 650,000 to 900,000 distinct CDR3 sequences; less than 35% were detected once. The top ten hold around 11% of the sample. This specimen's treatment or condition label, per the study, means: in vitro stimulation with specific CMV peptide epitopes to enrich CMV-specific T cells. Source: cultured CD8+ T cells from PBMCs, taken from culture after CMV antigen stimulation. These receptors were collected from a human donor in good health (CMV status not recorded). Some clones in this sample may be carry-over from other donors' samples.

The chain carries TRBV27 and TRBJ1-2; weak D call: TRBD1 (5 bases). This CDR3 contains 15 residues. Germline assignment: CDR1 MNHEY and CDR2 SMNVEV (reference sequence). Trimming cost V 1 base and J 4 bases, with 13 bases left between them. In DNA form, the CDR3 reads TGTGCCAGCAGTTTATTCTTCCAGGGTCCCTATGGCTACACCTTC. It yields the protein CASSLFFQGPYGYTF.

The sample holds many counts of this clonotype. J is TRBJ1-1 and V is TRBV7-2; tentative D call: TRBD1 (6 bases). Germline CDR1 reads SGHTA; CDR2 reads FQGNSA. V was pared by 2 bases and J by 6 bases, with 13 bases between. The CDR3 extends over 14 amino acids. CDR3 protein: CASSLMAGASEAFF. CDR3 DNA sequence: TGTGCCAGCAGCTTAATGGCGGGGGCGTCTGAAGCTTTCTTT.

This clonotype was recorded once. This chain connects TRBV29-1 to TRBJ1-2; 7 nucleotides align to TRBD1. The J segment lost 2 bases and the V segment lost 2 bases, leaving 14 bases of the junction unmatched. CDR3 length: 17 amino acids. Germline CDR1 SQVTM, CDR2 ANQGSEA. The CDR3 loop is CSVESRLTGEINYGYTF. The DNA for the CDR3 is TGCAGCGTTGAATCGAGACTTACAGGGGAAATCAACTATGGCTACACCTTC. Supplemented by reference TRBV29-1 and TRBJ1-2, the full variable domain reads SAVISQKPSRDICQRGTSLTIQCQVDSQVTMMFWYRQQPGQSLTLIATANQGSEATYESGFVIDKFPISRPNLTFSTLTVSNMSPEDSSIYLCSVESRLTGEINYGYTFGSGTRLTVV.

Remarks on this clonotype: This may be a read error: a much more frequent sequence differs by one nucleotide. This chain's CDR3 is CANSPSETNTEAFF. The CDR3 bases are TGTGCCAACAGCCCCTCGGAGACGAACACTGAAGCTTTCTTT. This chain uses TRBV7-9 with TRBJ1-1, with unresolved D. The CDR3 is made up of 14 amino acids. Germline CDR1 and CDR2: SEHNR and FQNEAQ (reference sequence).

The CDR3 protein is CASSSETGRETQYF. The DNA of the CDR3 is TGTGCCAGCAGCTCTGAGACAGGGCGAGAGACCCAGTACTTC. This rearrangement joins TRBV7-9 to TRBJ2-5, with 7 bases matching TRBD1. Losses at the gene ends were 4 bases for V and 4 bases for J; bases not matched to a gene: 6. The CDR3 runs to 14 residues. The germline gives CDR1 SEHNR, CDR2 FQNEAQ (reference sequence).

CDR3 DNA: TGTGCCAGCAGTTTCCAAACCGGGGGGAACACTGAAGCTTTCTTT. This encodes CASSFQTGGNTEAFF. The gene calls are TRBV27 and TRBJ1-1, with D perhaps TRBD1 (5 bases). V was pared by 3 bases and J by 1 base, with 12 bases between. The CDR3 spans 15 residues. Germline V gives CDR1 MNHEY, CDR2 SMNVEV (reference sequence).

The genes are TRBV7-8 and TRBJ1-6, with 9 bases aligning to TRBD1. Germline lookup yields CDR1 SGHVS and CDR2 FQNEAQ. The V gene end was trimmed by 8 bases and the J gene end by 9 bases; junction bases not matched to a gene: 5. This CDR3 comprises 13 residues. CDR3: CASGGTGISPLHF. CDR3 coding DNA: TGTGCCAGCGGAGGGACAGGGATTTCACCCCTCCACTTT.

Many counts were recorded for this clonotype. The rearrangement links TRBV7-2 to TRBJ2-1; no firm D call. The CDR3 loop spans 13 amino acids. Trimming took 4 bases from V and 10 from J, leaving 14 bases between them. CDR1 SGHTA and CDR2 FQGNSA come from the germline V gene. The CDR3 bases are TGTGCCAGCAGCTCCGCCCCCGGTGAAGAGCAGTTCTTC. Its protein product is CASSSAPGEEQFF.

This chain uses TRBV20-1 with TRBJ2-1, with a tentative D call TRBD2 (6 bases). The V end was cut by 0 bases, the J end by 3 bases, with 15 bases between. CDR3 length equals 16 residues. Germline lookup yields CDR1 DFQATT and CDR2 SNEGSKA (reference sequence). CDR3 nucleotide sequence: TGCAGTGCTAGAGATTCACGGGCGGGACTCTACAATGAGCAGTTCTTC. Translating it yields CSARDSRAGLYNEQFF.

This clonotype was picked up a small number of times. The genes are TRBV12-3 or TRBV12-4 and TRBJ2-1, with a tentative D call TRBD1 (6 bases). V gave up 3 bases and J gave up 3 bases, with 27 bases separating them. CDR3 length: 20 amino acids. The CDR3 loop is CASSFARADFGTLVYNEQFF. The CDR3 region has the DNA TGTGCCAGCAGTTTCGCTAGGGCCGACTTTGGGACACTCGTCTACAATGAGCAGTTCTTC.

There are many counts of this clonotype. The rearrangement joins TRBV7-2 to TRBJ1-5; D not resolved. This CDR3 has 15 residues. Germline V lookup: CDR1 SGHTA, CDR2 FQGNSA. Trimming removed 4 bases from V and 0 bases from J, with 10 bases in between. For the CDR3, the DNA is TGTGCCAGCAGCTACAGACGGAATAGCAATCAGCCCCAGCATTTT. Its protein is CASSYRRNSNQPQHF.

This clonotype was seen a few times. The chain couples TRBV7-8 to TRBJ2-5; no definite D call. The CDR3 is 11 residues long. CDR1 SGHVS and CDR2 FQNEAQ come from the germline V gene. V was pared by 7 bases and J by 5 bases, with 8 bases between. DNA for the CDR3: TGTGCCAGCACCCCTCTGGAGACCCAGTACTTC. It yields the protein CASTPLETQYF. Complete variable domain (other parts from reference TRBV7-8 and TRBJ2-5): GAGVSQSPRYKVAKRGQDVALRCDPISGHVSLFWYQQALGQGPEFLTYFQNEAQLDKSGLPSDRFFAERPEGSVSTLKIQRTQQEDSAVYLCASTPLETQYFGPGTRLLVL.

The chain combines TRBV14 with TRBJ2-1, with TRBD2 matching 8 bases. J gave up 5 bases and V 1 base, and 4 bases lay outside the gene matches. Germline assignment: CDR1 SGHDN and CDR2 FVKESK. The CDR3 has 15 residues. This chain's CDR3 is CASSQAGGPDNEQFF. The CDR3 DNA is TGTGCCAGCAGCCAAGCGGGGGGGCCGGACAATGAGCAGTTCTTC.

This clonotype occurred many times. The chain uses TRBV12-3 or TRBV12-4 and TRBJ1-5, with a weak D call TRBD1 (6 bases). V dropped 2 bases and J dropped 6 bases, with 8 bases sitting between them. This CDR3 is 13 amino acids long. The CDR3 loop reads CASSLTGLQPQHF. The CDR3 DNA is TGTGCCAGCAGTTTAACAGGGCTTCAGCCCCAGCATTTT.

The V call is TRBV19, the J call TRBJ1-5, with D maybe TRBD1 (5 bases). V was pared by 3 bases and J by 7 bases, with 13 bases between. Looked up from germline, CDR1 is LNHDA and CDR2 is SQIVND (reference sequence). There are 14 residues in the CDR3. CDR3 nucleotides: TGTGCCAGTAGTATCCGGGACCCACTCCAGCCCCAGCATTTT. Translated: CASSIRDPLQPQHF. The full variable domain, completed using reference TRBV19 and TRBJ1-5, is DGGITQSPKYLFRKEGQNVTLSCEQNLNHDAMYWYRQDPGQGLRLIYYSQIVNDFQKGDIAEGYSVSREKKESFPLTVTSAQKNPTAFYLCASSIRDPLQPQHFGDGTRLSIL.

The chain employs TRBV25-1 and TRBJ2-1, with D perhaps TRBD2 (7 bases). V was cut by 4 bases and J by 4 bases, with 17 bases left in between. CDR3 length equals 16 residues. Germline V gene lookup returns CDR1 MGHDK and CDR2 SYGVNS. Written as DNA, the CDR3 is TGTGCCAGCAGTGCAAGGGGGGGCTCCATGTACAATGAGCAGTTCTTC. Encoded protein: CASSARGGSMYNEQFF.

This clonotype was seen a few times. This chain joins TRBV6-2 or TRBV6-3 and TRBJ1-1; the D is unclear. The germline gives CDR1 MNHEY, CDR2 SVGEGT. V lost 3 bases to trimming and J lost 0 bases, with 11 bases between them. This CDR3 spans 15 amino acids. The CDR3 here is CASSYGYTLNTEAFF. DNA of the CDR3: TGTGCCAGCAGTTATGGTTACACCTTGAACACTGAAGCTTTCTTT.

This clonotype was detected a few times. The chain recombines TRBV5-1 with TRBJ1-4; possibly TRBD1 for D (5 bases). The CDR3 covers 16 residues. Germline CDR1 is SGHRS and CDR2 is YFSETQ. The germline V and J ends were trimmed by 0 bases and 4 bases, with 13 bases remaining between them. The CDR3 nucleotides are TGCGCCAGCAGCTTGGAGGTGGGGCAGTTTAATGAAAAACTGTTTTTT. Translation: CASSLEVGQFNEKLFF.

This clonotype was detected many times. The chain's CDR3 is CASSLRGRNTGELFF. CDR3 nucleotide sequence: TGTGCCAGCAGCTTAAGGGGGCGGAACACCGGGGAGCTGTTTTTT. The rearrangement joins TRBV7-2 to TRBJ2-2; 7 bases agree with TRBD1. The CDR3 totals 15 residues. Per germline, CDR1 SGHTA and CDR2 FQGNSA. Trimming at V came to 2 bases and at J to 1 base, leaving 1 base not matched to a gene.

The chain combines TRBV7-2 with TRBJ1-2; unclear D gene. Trimming removed 0 bases from V and 5 bases from J, with 22 bases in between. Germline V CDR1 and CDR2: SGHTA, FQGNSA. The length of the CDR3 is 18 residues. CDR3 residues: CASSLAGVGTLPDYGYTF. CDR3 in DNA: TGTGCCAGCAGCTTAGCGGGCGTAGGAACCCTCCCGGATTATGGCTACACCTTC.

This clonotype has ten or more counts. The junction and the germline gene differ at one end; a read error may be behind it. V and J are TRBV7-7 and TRBJ2-6; 7 bases are shared with TRBD1. The germline V gene encodes CDR1 SSHAT and CDR2 FNYEAQ (reference sequence). There are 15 residues in the CDR3. For the CDR3, the DNA is TGTGCTAGCAGCTCCACAGGGGCTGGAGCCAACGTCCTGACTTTC. Its translation is CASSSTGAGANVLTF.

The sample holds a few counts of this clonotype. The chain uses TRBV6-5 and TRBJ1-5; TRBD1 might be the D (5 bases). The CDR3 has 16 amino acids. Germline V lookup: CDR1 MNHEY, CDR2 SVGAGI. The germline V and J ends were trimmed by 8 bases and 5 bases, with 22 bases remaining between them. The CDR3 DNA is TGTGCCAGCGACATCTCCCCCCGGGGCGGGGATCAGCCCCAGCATTTT. Residues: CASDISPRGGDQPQHF.

The chain links TRBV4-1 to TRBJ2-2; TRBD2 matches 15 bases. The V and J ends lost 4 bases and 5 bases, in that order; junction bases with no gene match: 8. From germline, CDR1 is MGHRA and CDR2 YSYEKL. The CDR3 loop spans 18 amino acids. This CDR3 is CASSPGLAGGPGTGELFF. The CDR3 DNA reads as TGCGCCAGCAGCCCCGGACTAGCGGGGGGGCCGGGGACCGGGGAGCTGTTTTTT.